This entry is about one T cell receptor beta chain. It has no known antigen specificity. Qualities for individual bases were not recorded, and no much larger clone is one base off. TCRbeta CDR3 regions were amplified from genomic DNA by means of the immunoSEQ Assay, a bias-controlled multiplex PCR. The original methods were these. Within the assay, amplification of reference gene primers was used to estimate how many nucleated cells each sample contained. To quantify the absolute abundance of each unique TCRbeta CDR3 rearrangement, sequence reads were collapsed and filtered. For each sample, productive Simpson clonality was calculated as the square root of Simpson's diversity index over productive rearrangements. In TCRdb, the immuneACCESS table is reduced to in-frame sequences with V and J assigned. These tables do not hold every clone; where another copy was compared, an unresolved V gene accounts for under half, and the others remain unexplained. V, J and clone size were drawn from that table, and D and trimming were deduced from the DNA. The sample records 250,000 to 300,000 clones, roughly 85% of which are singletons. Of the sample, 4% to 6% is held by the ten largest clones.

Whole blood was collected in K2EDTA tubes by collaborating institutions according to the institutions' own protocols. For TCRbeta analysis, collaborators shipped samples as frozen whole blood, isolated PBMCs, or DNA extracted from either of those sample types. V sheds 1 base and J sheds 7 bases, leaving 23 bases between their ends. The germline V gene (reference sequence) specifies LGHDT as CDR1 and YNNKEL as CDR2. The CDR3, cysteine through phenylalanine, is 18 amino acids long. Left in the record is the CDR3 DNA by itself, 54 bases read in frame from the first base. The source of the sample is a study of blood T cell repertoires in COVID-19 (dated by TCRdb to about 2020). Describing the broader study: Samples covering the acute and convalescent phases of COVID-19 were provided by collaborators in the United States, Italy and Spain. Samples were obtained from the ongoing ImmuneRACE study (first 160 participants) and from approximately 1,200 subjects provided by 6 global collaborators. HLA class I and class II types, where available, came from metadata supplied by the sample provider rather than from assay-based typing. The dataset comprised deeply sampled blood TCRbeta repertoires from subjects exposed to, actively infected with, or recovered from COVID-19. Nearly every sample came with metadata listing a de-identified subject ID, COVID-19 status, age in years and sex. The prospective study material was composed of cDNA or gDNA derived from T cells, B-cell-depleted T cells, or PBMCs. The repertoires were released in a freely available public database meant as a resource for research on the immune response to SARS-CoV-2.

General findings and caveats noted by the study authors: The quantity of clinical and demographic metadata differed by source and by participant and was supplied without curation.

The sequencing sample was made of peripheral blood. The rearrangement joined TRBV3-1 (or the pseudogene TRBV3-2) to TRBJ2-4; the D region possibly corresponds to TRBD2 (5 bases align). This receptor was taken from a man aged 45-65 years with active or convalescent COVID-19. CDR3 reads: CASSQVWQSMGADNIQYF. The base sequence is TGTGCCAGCAGCCAAGTGTGGCAGTCCATGGGAGCGGACAACATTCAGTACTTC.